The T cell receptor beta chain described here comes from a study of human T cells and chemical hapten exposure. Across the study: TCR yields per sample varied mostly from small pooled library volume differences.

It was the library that attached unique molecular identifiers to individual cDNA molecules. TCRdb re-called the RACE reads through MiXCR, storing one row per CDR3 protein. This table holds under 200,000 distinct CDR3 sequences, about a quarter found once. The time point: patch test 3, about 24 weeks after DPC sensitization. Treatment meaning: therapeutic diphenylcyclopropenone sensitization with weekly scalp DPC. The CDR3 extends over 12 amino acids. Germline lookup yields CDR1 SQVTM and CDR2 ANQGSEA. This clonotype was seen at least ten times. The sample was whole blood, taken in connection with sensitization to the hapten diphenylcyclopropenone (DPC). This receptor was obtained from a woman aged 18-29 years with alopecia areata. Some clones in this sample may be carry-over from other donors' samples. This chain uses TRBV29-1 with TRBJ2-5, with 11 nucleotides matching TRBD2. CDR3 DNA: TGCAGTGCACTAGCGGGAGTCGAGACCCAGTACTTC. Amino acids: CSALAGVETQYF.